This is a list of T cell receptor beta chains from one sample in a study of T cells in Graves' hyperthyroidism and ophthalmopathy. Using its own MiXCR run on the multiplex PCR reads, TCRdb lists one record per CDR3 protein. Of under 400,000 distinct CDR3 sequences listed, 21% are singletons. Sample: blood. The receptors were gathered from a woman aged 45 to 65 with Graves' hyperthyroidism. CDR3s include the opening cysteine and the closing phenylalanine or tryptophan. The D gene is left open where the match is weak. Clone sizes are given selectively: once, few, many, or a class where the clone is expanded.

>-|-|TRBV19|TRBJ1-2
CASRYNGGYTF
TGTGCCAGTAGGTACAACGGGGGCTACACCTTC
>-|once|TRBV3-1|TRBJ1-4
CASSQDGGPENEKLFF
TGTGCCAGCAGCCAAGATGGAGGACCGGAAAATGAAAAACTGTTTTTT
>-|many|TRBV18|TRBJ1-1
CASSHGTEAFF
TGTGCCAGCTCCCATGGCACTGAAGCTTTCTTT
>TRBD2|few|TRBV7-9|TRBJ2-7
CASSLGSGVSSYEQYF
TGTGCCAGCAGCTTGGGTAGCGGGGTTAGCTCCTACGAGCAGTACTTC
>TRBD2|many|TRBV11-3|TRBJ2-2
CASEQGGSRGTGELFF
TGTGCCAGCGAGCAGGGAGGGTCCCGGGGGACCGGGGAGCTGTTTTTT
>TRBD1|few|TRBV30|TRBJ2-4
CAWSAWDRGMVNIQYF
TGTGCCTGGAGTGCCTGGGACAGGGGAATGGTAAACATTCAGTACTTC
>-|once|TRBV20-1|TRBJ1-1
CSARVGLGMNTEAFF
TGCAGTGCCCGAGTGGGGTTGGGCATGAACACTGAAGCTTTCTTT
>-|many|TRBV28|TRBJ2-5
CASSPSADETQYF
TGTGCCAGCAGTCCGTCGGCGGACGAGACCCAGTACTTC
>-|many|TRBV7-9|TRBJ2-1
CASSRGLIPLNEQFF
TGTGCCAGCAGCAGGGGACTGATCCCCTTAAATGAGCAGTTCTTC
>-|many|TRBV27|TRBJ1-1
CASSSWSSNTEAFF
TGTGCCAGCAGTTCCTGGTCCTCGAACACTGAAGCTTTCTTT
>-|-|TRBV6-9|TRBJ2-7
CASSFDKTDYEQYF
TGTGCCAGCAGTTTTGACAAAACCGACTACGAGCAGTACTTC
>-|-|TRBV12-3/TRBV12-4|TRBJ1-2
CASSFPGRNGYTF
TGTGCCAGCAGTTTTCCGGGACGAAATGGCTACACCTTC
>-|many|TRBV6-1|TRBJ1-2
CATSEDPLNYGYTF
TGTGCCACCTCTGAGGACCCACTTAACTATGGCTACACCTTC
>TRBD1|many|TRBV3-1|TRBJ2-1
CASSPIPDRANEQFF
TGTGCCAGCAGCCCCATTCCCGACAGGGCCAATGAGCAGTTCTTC
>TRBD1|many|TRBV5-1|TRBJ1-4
CASSLLPQGANEKLFF
TGCGCCAGCAGCTTGTTGCCACAGGGGGCTAATGAAAAACTGTTTTTT
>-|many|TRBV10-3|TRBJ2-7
CAISERGESYEQYF
TGTGCCATCAGTGAGCGAGGGGAATCCTACGAGCAGTACTTC
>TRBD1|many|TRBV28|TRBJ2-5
CASSKTGIETQYF
TGTGCCAGCAGTAAGACAGGGATTGAGACCCAGTACTTC
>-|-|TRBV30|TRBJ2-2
CAWSITGINTGELFF
TGTGCCTGGAGTATAACCGGGATAAACACCGGGGAGCTGTTTTTT
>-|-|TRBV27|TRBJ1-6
CATSNREHSPLHF
TGTGCCACCTCCAACAGGGAACACTCACCCCTCCACTTT
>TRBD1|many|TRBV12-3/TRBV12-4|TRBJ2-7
CASSSGTGSRVEQYF
TGTGCCAGCAGTTCCGGGACAGGTTCACGTGTCGAGCAGTACTTC